The rows below give T cell receptor beta chains drawn from one sample of a study of blood T cell repertoires in COVID-19. Measured with immunoSEQ multiplex PCR; TCRdb has only the in-frame clones, and not every one. The profile covers approximately 170,000 clones, with 65% to 85% appearing a single time and about a tenth taken by the ten largest. Sequenced sample: peripheral blood. Every receptor here comes from a man between 65 and 85 years old with active or convalescent COVID-19. CDR3s include the opening cysteine and the closing phenylalanine or tryptophan. The order of the fields is J gene, V gene, clone size, D gene, CDR3 protein, CDR3 DNA. The D gene is left open where the match is weak. Clone size is stated in some rows and not others, as once, few, many or a class when expanded.

TRBJ1-2 | TRBV18 | - | - | CASSPTPGLSGYTF | TGTGCCAGCTCACCGACCCCGGGACTAAGTGGCTACACCTTC
TRBJ1-1 | TRBV7-2 | - | - | CASSRTYNTEAFF | TGTGCCAGCAGCCGGACTTATAACACTGAAGCTTTCTTT
TRBJ2-3 | TRBV7-2 | once | TRBD2 | CASSRRDYTDTQYF | TGTGCCAGCAGCCGGCGGGACTACACAGATACGCAGTATTTT
TRBJ2-2 | TRBV27 | - | - | CASSFERYHTGELFF | TGTGCCAGCAGTTTCGAGCGGTACCACACCGGGGAGCTGTTTTTT
TRBJ2-1 | TRBV28 | - | TRBD1 | CASRYRDRYNEQFF | TGTGCCAGCAGGTACCGGGACAGGTACAATGAGCAGTTCTTC
TRBJ1-4 | TRBV5-4 | - | - | CASSSGGVGEKLFF | TGTGCCAGCAGCTCCGGGGGGGTTGGTGAAAAACTGTTTTTT
TRBJ1-6 | TRBV3-1/TRBV3-2 | - | - | CASSQGAGLHF | TGTGCCAGCAGCCAAGGGGCCGGACTCCACTTT
TRBJ1-2 | TRBV18 | - | - | CASSSQGADNYGYTF | TGTGCCAGCTCATCACAGGGAGCCGATAACTATGGCTACACCTTC
TRBJ2-4 | TRBV5-1 | - | TRBD1 | CASSQTGQADKNIQYF | TGCGCCAGCAGCCAGACAGGGCAGGCGGACAAAAACATTCAGTACTTC
TRBJ2-7 | TRBV6-2/TRBV6-3 | - | TRBD2 | CASSFGLAGRWYF | TGTGCCAGCAGTTTCGGACTAGCGGGGAGGTGGTACTTC
TRBJ1-5 | TRBV6-5 | - | - | CASSRDSNQPQHF | TGTGCCAGCAGTCGGGACTCAAATCAGCCCCAGCATTTT
TRBJ1-4 | TRBV11-2 | - | - | CASSLDRARGEKLFF | TGTGCCAGCAGCTTAGATAGGGCCAGGGGTGAAAAACTGTTTTTT
TRBJ2-7 | TRBV5-5 | - | - | CASSLDWLGGAEQYF | TGTGCCAGCAGCTTGGATTGGCTCGGCGGCGCCGAGCAGTACTTC
TRBJ1-4 | TRBV9 | - | - | CASSVSYRVYEKLFF | TGTGCCAGCAGCGTATCCTACAGGGTTTACGAAAAACTGTTTTTT